These 13 T cell receptor beta chains share one sample of origin, sequenced in a study of early T cells in non-severe SARS-CoV-2 infection. MiXCR was run by TCRdb on the 5' RACE reads, yielding one entry per CDR3 protein. There are more than 90,000 distinct CDR3 sequences in the sample; about 10% occur only once, and 4.5% to 5.5% lies in the top ten. Sequenced sample: whole blood. These receptors originate from an adult who was a healthcare worker with PCR-confirmed SARS-CoV-2 infection or an uninfected control (not recorded which).

This clonotype was picked up many times. The V and J genes are TRBV18 and TRBJ2-5, with D uncertain. The germline V gene has CDR1 KGHSH and CDR2 LQKENI. This CDR3 has 14 residues. V lost 2 bases and J 5 bases, leaving 12 bases between the germline ends. The CDR3 bases are TGTGCCAGCTCACCATCGGGTCCCCCCGAGACCCAGTACTTC. Its translation: CASSPSGPPETQYF.

The chain recombines TRBV12-3 or TRBV12-4 with TRBJ1-2; no firm D call. V was shortened by 5 bases and J by 1 base, with 2 bases between the two germline ends. This CDR3 is 11 amino acids long. The CDR3 DNA follows: TGTGCCAGCAGTCATAACTATGGCTACACCTTC. Amino acids: CASSHNYGYTF.

DNA of the CDR3: TGTGCCAGCAGCAGGGGACAGACCTACGAGCAGTACTTC. Translating it yields CASSRGQTYEQYF. The genes are TRBV5-4 and TRBJ2-7; 7 nucleotides align to TRBD1. The CDR3 is made up of 13 amino acids. From germline, CDR1 is SGHNT and CDR2 YYREEE (reference sequence). Trimming took 4 bases from V and 2 from J; bases not matched to a gene: 3. Filled out from reference TRBV5-4 and TRBJ2-7, the complete variable domain reads ETGVTQSPTHLIKTRGQQVTLRCSSQSGHNTVSWYQQALGQGPQFIFQYYREEENGRGNFPPRFSGLQFPNYSSELNVNALELDDSALYLCASSRGQTYEQYFGPGTRLTVT.

Many counts were recorded for this clonotype. V is TRBV12-3 or TRBV12-4 and J is TRBJ1-4; perhaps TRBD1 as D (5 bases). There are 17 residues in the CDR3. The V end lost 1 base, the J end lost 5 bases, and 17 bases lay between the germline ends. The CDR3 coding sequence is TGTGCCAGCAGTTTAGGTTTGCTGGGACGCTTAAATGAAAAACTGTTTTTT. Amino acid sequence: CASSLGLLGRLNEKLFF.

The table lists this clonotype with a few counts. It is unclear where the CDR3 begins or ends on the DNA, so no DNA is shown, and the CDR3 is as TCRdb lists it. The chain combines TRBV12-5 with TRBJ1-1; TRBD1 reflects the table's D call only, with no check against the DNA. CDR1 and CDR2 from the germline V gene are LGHNT and FRNRAP. A total of 17 residues make up the CDR3, ends included. CDR3 amino acids: CASGLGTGGVKGTEAFF.

This clonotype was detected many times. The chain is built from TRBV6-5 and TRBJ1-1; 7 nucleotides line up with TRBD1. Trimming removed 2 bases from V and 3 bases from J; junction bases left unmatched: 6. The germline V gene has CDR1 MNHEY and CDR2 SVGAGI. The CDR3 is 15 residues long. The CDR3 region has the DNA TGTGCCAGCAGTTACCTGAACAGGGGAGACACTGAAGCTTTCTTT. It codes for CASSYLNRGDTEAFF.

This clonotype was observed at least ten times. The V gene is TRBV10-3, the J gene TRBJ2-5; D might be TRBD1 (5 bases). Germline V gene data show CDR1 as ENHRY and CDR2 as SYGVKD. V lost 0 bases and J 7 bases, leaving 12 bases between the germline ends. The CDR3 spans 14 residues. The CDR3 region has the DNA TGTGCCATCAGTGAGTCGGCAGGGCGACCGACCCAGTACTTC. It specifies CAISESAGRPTQYF.

DNA for the CDR3: TGTGCCAGCAGCACCAGGGCTCGGGGGAACGAGCAGTTCTTC. Translating gives CASSTRARGNEQFF. This chain links TRBV4-2 with TRBJ2-1; tentatively, D is TRBD2 (6 bases). Deletions cut 5 bases from V and 10 bases from J, with 18 bases between. The germline gives CDR1 LGHNA, CDR2 YNFKEQ. The CDR3 is 14 residues long.

The rearrangement uses TRBV2 and TRBJ2-3, with TRBD2 identical over 10 bases. Germline V lookup: CDR1 SNHLY, CDR2 FYNNEI. J lost 3 bases, V lost 3 bases, and 3 bases had no gene match. The CDR3 loop spans 15 amino acids. The CDR3 region has the DNA TGTGCCAGCAGTGAGCTAGCGGGGGTGACAGATACGCAGTATTTT. It yields the protein CASSELAGVTDTQYF.

This clonotype was detected ten times or more. The chain couples TRBV11-2 to TRBJ1-4; TRBD1 matches at 10 bases. Germline V gene lookup returns CDR1 SGHAT and CDR2 FQNNGV. V lost 5 bases, J lost 7 bases, and 7 bases stayed unmatched. There are 15 residues in the CDR3. CDR3 amino acids: CASSPRDRGGEKLFF. CDR3 nucleotide sequence: TGTGCCAGCAGCCCCCGGGACAGGGGTGGTGAAAAACTGTTTTTT.

The chain employs TRBV12-3 or TRBV12-4 and TRBJ1-4; 7 nucleotides line up with TRBD1. CDR3 size: 15 residues. With 4 bases clipped from V and 6 bases from J, the junction kept 8 bases outside the gene matches. The CDR3 DNA reads as TGTGCCAGCAGTTCCTCAACAGGGGATCATGAAAAACTGTTTTTT. Translation: CASSSSTGDHEKLFF.

This clonotype has only a few counts. This rearrangement joins TRBV20-1 to TRBJ1-4; a weak D match, TRBD1 (5 bases). Germline values: CDR1 DFQATT, CDR2 SNEGSKA (reference sequence). This CDR3 is 15 amino acids long. Trimming shortened V by 0 bases and J by 3 bases, and 11 bases separated the two germline ends. The CDR3 DNA sequence: TGCAGTGCTAGAGATTCCAGGGTGTCTAATGAAAAACTGTTTTTT. Its protein is CSARDSRVSNEKLFF.

This chain connects TRBV9 to TRBJ2-1; D unclear. The CDR3 is made up of 15 amino acids. V gave up 4 bases and J gave up 3 bases, with 14 bases separating them. Germline V lookup: CDR1 SGDLS, CDR2 YYNGEE. The CDR3 region is CASSPGPSYYNEQFF. CDR3 coding DNA: TGTGCCAGCAGCCCCGGGCCAAGCTACTACAATGAGCAGTTCTTC.